This T cell receptor (beta chain) stems from a study of T cells after yellow fever vaccination. Study information: The SMART-Seq v4 Ultra Low Input method served to prepare the low-cell-number fractions.

The sample holds many counts of this clonotype. Its antigen is unknown. TCRdb redid the calling of the 5' RACE reads with MiXCR, one entry per CDR3 protein. The data contain about 300,000 distinct CDR3 sequences, 6.8% of them singletons. Study results and limitations: Subsequent booster samples again held most clones from primary vaccination (96% CD4, nearly 90% CD8). Abundant contaminating clonotypes from the bulk population could appear in FACS-sorted repertoires.

The input for sequencing was PBMCs, taken around 45 days after the first yellow fever vaccination. This sequence originates from a man aged 18 to 35 who received the YFV17D yellow fever vaccine.

As DNA, the CDR3 is TGTGCCAGCAGCTTGCTCGGGGAGAGCTCCTACGAGCAGTACTTC. Encoded protein: CASSLLGESSYEQYF. The rearrangement joins TRBV5-5 to TRBJ2-7; a weak D match, TRBD2 (5 bases). The V gene lost 1 base and the J gene lost 0 bases, with 11 bases spanning the gap. The germline CDR1 and CDR2 sequences are SGHKS and YYEKEE (reference sequence). The length of the CDR3 is 15 residues. Complete variable domain (other parts from reference TRBV5-5 and TRBJ2-7): DAGVTQSPTHLIKTRGQQVTLRCSPISGHKSVSWYQQVLGQGPQFIFQYYEKEERGRGNFPDRFSARQFPNYSSELNVNALLLGDSALYLCASSLLGESSYEQYFGPGTRLTVT.